One and the same sample provided the 31 T cell receptor beta chains below, sequenced in a study of T-cell memory formation after mild COVID-19. Using its own MiXCR run on the 5' RACE reads, TCRdb lists one record per CDR3 protein. This sample has approximately 65,000 distinct CDR3 sequences, with 9.3% found just once. Material for sequencing was PBMCs or a T cell subset sorted from them (not recorded which). The source of these receptors is a man aged 18 to 30 who had mild COVID-19 (a few samples of this study predate the infection). Cell type and time point are not known.

This clonotype came up a few times. The chain recombines TRBV4-1 with TRBJ2-1; D gene uncertain. This CDR3 is 16 amino acids long. V lost 0 bases and J lost 0, with 9 bases in between. Germline loops: CDR1 MGHRA, CDR2 YSYEKL. This chain's CDR3 is CASSQEAQSSYNEQFF. CDR3 coding DNA: TGCGCCAGCAGCCAAGAGGCCCAGAGCTCCTACAATGAGCAGTTCTTC.

The sample holds many counts of this clonotype. In nucleotides, the CDR3 is TGCGCCAGCAGCCGCAGCGGGGTCGAGCAGTTCTTC. Protein: CASSRSGVEQFF. The chain recombines TRBV4-3 with TRBJ2-1; 7 bases agree with TRBD2. V dropped 4 bases and J dropped 10; count of bases not matched to a gene: 4. In germline, CDR1 is LGHNA, CDR2 YSLEER. This CDR3 comprises 12 residues.

This clonotype was found many times. The CDR3 coding sequence is TGCGCCAGCAGCCAAGAAGTGGCAGGTGGGACTGAAGCTTTCTTT. It translates to CASSQEVAGGTEAFF. V usage is TRBV4-1 and J usage is TRBJ1-1; D not certain. Trimming cost V 0 bases and J 5 bases, with 13 bases left between them. Germline assignment: CDR1 MGHRA and CDR2 YSYEKL. There are 15 residues in the CDR3.

There are a few counts of this clonotype. The chain carries TRBV11-1 and TRBJ2-7; TRBD2 aligns across 7 bases. V dropped 4 bases and J dropped 1; count of bases not matched to a gene: 7. Germline CDR1 reads SGHAT; CDR2 reads FQDESV (reference sequence). CDR3 length: 15 amino acids. The CDR3: CASSSSVAGSYEQYV. The DNA for the CDR3 is TGTGCCAGCAGCTCCAGCGTAGCGGGTTCCTACGAGCAGTACGTC.

In its sample, this clonotype was seen many times. The chain uses TRBV7-2 and TRBJ2-1; either TRBD1 or TRBD2 may fit D (5 bases each). Germline CDR1 SGHTA, CDR2 FQGNSA. The CDR3 loop spans 16 amino acids. Trimming pared 2 bases from V and 3 bases from J, leaving 14 bases between. CDR3 residues: CASSLSGTENYNEQFF. CDR3 nucleotides: TGTGCCAGCAGCTTATCGGGGACGGAGAACTACAATGAGCAGTTCTTC.

This clonotype was seen more than once but under ten times. The chain couples TRBV7-2 to TRBJ2-1; D is possibly TRBD1 (6 bases). Trimming took off 3 bases at V and 10 bases at J, with 13 bases between the two ends. The V gene's germline CDR1 is SGHTA and CDR2 FQGNSA. CDR3 length: 13 amino acids. The CDR3 nucleotides are TGTGCCAGCAGCTTTTCGACGACAGGCGAGCAGTTCTTC. Translation gives CASSFSTTGEQFF. The full variable domain, with the rest looked up from reference TRBV7-2 and TRBJ2-1, is GAGVSQSPSNKVTEKGKDVELRCDPISGHTALYWYRQSLGQGLEFLIYFQGNSAPDKSGLPSDRFSAERTGGSVSTLTIQRTQQEDSAVYLCASSFSTTGEQFFGPGTRLTVL.

The gene calls are TRBV6-5 and TRBJ2-1; D possibly uses TRBD1 or TRBD2 (5 bases each). Trimming took off 5 bases at V and 4 bases at J, with 15 bases between the two ends. The CDR3 sequence is 15 residues long. Germline V lookup: CDR1 MNHEY, CDR2 SVGAGI. CDR3 DNA sequence: TGTGCCAGCAGTCGGGACCCTGTATCTTACAATGAGCAGTTCTTC. This translates into CASSRDPVSYNEQFF.

This clonotype was seen more than once but under ten times. This sequence joins TRBV29-1 and TRBJ2-5, with a weak D call TRBD2 (6 bases). The germline V gene has CDR1 SQVTM and CDR2 ANQGSEA. With 0 bases removed from V and 0 bases from J, the gap between germline ends came to 17 bases. The CDR3 runs to 17 residues. The CDR3 region has the DNA TGCAGCGTTGAAGAGGGGGTTGCCGGGGGATACCAAGAGACCCAGTACTTC. Translated: CSVEEGVAGGYQETQYF.

To note about this clonotype: One base away lies a much larger clone, so this may be a sequencing read error. This chain joins TRBV20-1 and TRBJ2-7; D may be TRBD2 (6 bases). From germline, CDR1 is DFQATT and CDR2 SNEGSKA (reference sequence). The CDR3 is made up of 14 amino acids. V lost 0 bases, J lost 3 bases, and 12 bases lay in between. The CDR3 bases are TGCAGTGCTAGAGATTTACGGGAGCACTACGAGCAGTACGTC. Amino acid sequence: CSARDLREHYEQYV.

CDR3 bases: TGTGCCAGTAGTGTTACAGGGTCTGAAGAGACCCAGTACTTC. As protein: CASSVTGSEETQYF. The rearrangement links TRBV19 to TRBJ2-5; D might be TRBD1 (6 bases). The germline V and J ends were trimmed by 5 bases and 3 bases, with 13 bases remaining between them. This CDR3 contains 14 residues. CDR1 and CDR2 from the germline V gene are LNHDA and SQIVND (reference sequence).

This clonotype was counted a few times. This rearrangement joins TRBV18 to TRBJ1-1; D is unclear. V was cut by 2 bases and J by 1 base, with 2 bases left in between. This CDR3 is built from 12 residues. Germline V gene data show CDR1 as KGHSH and CDR2 as LQKENI. DNA for the CDR3: TGTGCCAGCTCACCATGGAACACTGAAGCTTTCTTT. Its translation is CASSPWNTEAFF.

This clonotype was counted ten times or more. The V gene is TRBV5-1, the J gene TRBJ1-1; the D gene is possibly TRBD1 (6 bases). Deletions cut 0 bases from V and 5 bases from J, with 17 bases between. Germline V CDR1 and CDR2: SGHRS, YFSETQ. This CDR3 spans 16 amino acids. CDR3 nucleotides: TGCGCCAGCAGCTTGGCCGGGACACTCAGAGGGACTGAAGCTTTCTTT. Residues: CASSLAGTLRGTEAFF.

The table lists this clonotype with a few counts. V and J are TRBV5-1 and TRBJ1-4; D ambiguous. Trimming took off 3 bases at V and 0 bases at J, with 12 bases between the two ends. Germline-derived CDR1 and CDR2 are SGHRS and YFSETQ. The CDR3 has 16 residues. The CDR3 DNA is TGCGCCAGCAGCTATAACAGCCTTGCAACTAATGAAAAACTGTTTTTT. Protein: CASSYNSLATNEKLFF.

The rearrangement uses TRBV20-1 and TRBJ2-7, with D perhaps matching TRBD1 (5 bases). V gave up 3 bases and J gave up 6 bases, with 9 bases separating them. Per the germline V gene, CDR1 is DFQATT and CDR2 is SNEGSKA (reference sequence). This CDR3 spans 11 amino acids. The CDR3 here is CSARSGFEQYV. The CDR3 region has the DNA TGCAGTGCTAGGTCAGGGTTCGAGCAGTACGTC.

The chain combines TRBV21-1 with TRBJ2-3; whether TRBD1, the table's D call, matches the DNA was not checked. TRBV21-1 is a pseudogene locus. This CDR3 contains 16 residues. CDR3 protein: CASSKARGDNKDTQYF. In DNA form, the CDR3 reads TGTGCCAGCAGCAAAGCGCGTGGGGACAACAAAGATACGCAGTATTTT.

This clonotype was detected many times. This rearrangement joins TRBV5-1 to TRBJ2-7, with D perhaps being TRBD1 or TRBD2 (5 bases each). This CDR3 is built from 18 residues. Germline CDR1 SGHRS, CDR2 YFSETQ. Trimming took 4 bases from V and 1 from J, leaving 24 bases between them. Here the CDR3 reads CASSPSTDYRSGSYEQYV. Written as DNA, the CDR3 is TGCGCCAGCAGCCCATCGACAGACTATAGGAGCGGATCCTACGAGCAGTACGTC.

The chain uses TRBV20-1 and TRBJ1-5, with unresolved D. CDR3 length: 13 residues. CDR1 DFQATT and CDR2 SNEGSKA come from the germline V gene (reference sequence). V lost 3 bases to trimming and J lost 7 bases, with 13 bases between them. The CDR3 DNA is TGCAGTGCTAGTAGGCCACTAATGCAGCCCCAGCATTTT. Protein product: CSASRPLMQPQHF.

The CDR3 here is CASTEPGGSDTQYF. The CDR3 coding sequence is TGTGCCAGCACCGAACCCGGGGGTTCAGATACGCAGTATTTT. The rearrangement links TRBV7-2 to TRBJ2-3, with D perhaps TRBD2 (6 bases). The CDR3 loop spans 14 amino acids. Looked up from germline, CDR1 is SGHTA and CDR2 is FQGNSA. V lost 7 bases, J lost 4 bases, and 15 bases lay in between.

V and J are TRBV18 and TRBJ1-2; D may be TRBD1 (5 bases). The V end was cut by 3 bases, the J end by 3 bases, with 14 bases between. Germline loops: CDR1 KGHSH, CDR2 LQKENI. This CDR3 has 15 amino acids. Here the CDR3 DNA reads TGTGCCAGCTCACCGGGACCGGGAGGTGACTATGGCTACACCTTC. Translating it yields CASSPGPGGDYGYTF.

This clonotype came up a few times. The J gene is TRBJ2-7, the V gene TRBV20-1; 13 bases map to TRBD2. Looked up from germline, CDR1 is DFQATT and CDR2 is SNEGSKA (reference sequence). V gave up 6 bases and J gave up 1 base; unmatched junction bases: 6. This CDR3 region has 15 residues. In DNA, the CDR3 is TGCAGTGCGCGGACTAGCGGGGGCCTATCCTACGAGCAGTACGTC. Amino acid sequence: CSARTSGGLSYEQYV.

In its sample, this clonotype was seen many times. The V gene is TRBV10-3, the J gene TRBJ2-3; D is ambiguous. The CDR3 has 13 amino acids. The germline V gene encodes CDR1 ENHRY and CDR2 SYGVKD. With 6 bases removed from V and 2 bases from J, the gap between germline ends came to 9 bases. The CDR3 DNA sequence: TGTGCCATCAGCCCTCCCAACACAGATACGCAGTATTTT. Translation: CAISPPNTDTQYF.

CDR3 in DNA: TGTGCCAGCAGGGGCTCGCTTAGTGGGAATGAGCAGTTCTTC. Its protein is CASRGSLSGNEQFF. This chain uses TRBV6-1 with TRBJ2-1; D call uncertain. The germline gives CDR1 MNHNS, CDR2 SASEGT. V was clipped by 6 bases and J by 7 bases, with 16 bases between them. The CDR3 loop spans 14 amino acids.

V is TRBV7-3 and J is TRBJ1-2; D remains ambiguous. The V gene lost 5 bases and the J gene lost 2 bases, with 9 bases spanning the gap. CDR1 is SGHTA, CDR2 FQGTGA, per germline. The CDR3 spans 13 residues. The CDR3 sequence: CASSPGENYGYTF. The CDR3 coding sequence is TGTGCCAGCAGCCCCGGGGAAAACTATGGCTACACCTTC.

The genes are TRBV7-2 and TRBJ2-4, with D perhaps TRBD2 (6 bases). CDR1 SGHTA and CDR2 FQGNSA come from the germline V gene. With 5 bases removed from V and 9 bases from J, the gap between germline ends came to 14 bases. The CDR3 is 13 residues long. CDR3 loop: CASSKISGGIQYF. For the CDR3, the DNA is TGTGCCAGCAGCAAAATCTCCGGGGGCATTCAGTACTTC. Variable domain in full (rest from reference TRBV7-2 and TRBJ2-4): GAGVSQSPSNKVTEKGKDVELRCDPISGHTALYWYRQSLGQGLEFLIYFQGNSAPDKSGLPSDRFSAERTGGSVSTLTIQRTQQEDSAVYLCASSKISGGIQYFGAGTRLSVL.

This clonotype has a handful of counts. The gene calls are TRBV2 and TRBJ2-5; D call uncertain. V lost 7 bases and J 5 bases, leaving 14 bases between the germline ends. The germline CDR1 and CDR2 sequences are SNHLY and FYNNEI. This CDR3 region has 13 residues. CDR3 residues: CASTSRSRETQYF. Here the CDR3 DNA reads TGTGCCAGCACCAGCAGGAGTCGTGAGACCCAGTACTTC.

This clonotype was seen many times. The chain uses TRBV5-1 and TRBJ2-5, with TRBD1 as a possible D gene (7 bases). CDR1 and CDR2 from the germline V gene are SGHRS and YFSETQ. The CDR3 has 14 residues. The ends were cut back, 0 bases at V and 3 bases at J, with 9 bases in the middle. Here the CDR3 reads CASSLAGGKETQYF. Here the CDR3 DNA reads TGCGCCAGCAGCTTGGCAGGGGGGAAAGAGACCCAGTACTTC.

This clonotype was counted ten times or more. The chain has TRBV14 and TRBJ2-3; the D gene is possibly TRBD2 (6 bases). The germline V gene has CDR1 SGHDN and CDR2 FVKESK. CDR3 length: 13 residues. V lost 1 base and J lost 14, with 16 bases in between. The DNA for the CDR3 is TGTGCCAGCAGCCAAGTACGGGACTCCCTCCCGTATTTT. Translation gives CASSQVRDSLPYF.

This clonotype was seen ten or more times. The chain carries TRBV12-3 or TRBV12-4 and TRBJ2-1; TRBD1 might be the D (6 bases). The V end was cut by 5 bases, the J end by 9 bases, with 23 bases between. CDR3 length equals 16 residues. CDR3 bases: TGTGCCAGCAGTCCCGGACAGCTCCAATTTTCGGGTGAGCAGTTCTTC. Protein: CASSPGQLQFSGEQFF.

This clonotype came up a few times. The chain couples TRBV20-1 to TRBJ2-3; D may be TRBD2 (7 bases). Germline V CDR1 and CDR2: DFQATT, SNEGSKA (reference sequence). This CDR3 contains 15 residues. Trimming took 0 bases from V and 2 from J, leaving 12 bases between them. The CDR3 reads CSARDPRGATDTQYF. CDR3 DNA sequence: TGCAGTGCTAGAGATCCCCGGGGGGCCACAGATACGCAGTATTTT.

This clonotype was detected only a few times. The V and J genes are TRBV7-9 and TRBJ2-3, with a weak D call TRBD2 (6 bases). Germline values: CDR1 SEHNR, CDR2 FQNEAQ (reference sequence). CDR3 length equals 14 residues. V gave up 5 bases and J gave up 2 bases, with 11 bases separating them. CDR3: CASSPGGATDTQYF. The CDR3 coding sequence is TGTGCCAGCAGCCCTGGCGGGGCCACAGATACGCAGTATTTT.

V is TRBV3-1 and J is TRBJ2-2; D gene unclear. Germline CDR1 LGHDT, CDR2 YNNKEL (reference sequence). The V end lost 1 base, the J end lost 6 bases, and 6 bases lay between the germline ends. The CDR3 is 13 residues long. The CDR3 DNA reads as TGTGCCAGCAGCCAAGGGGGTGCCGGGGAGCTGTTTTTT. Translating it yields CASSQGGAGELFF.